What follows are 27 T cell receptor beta chains derived from one specimen sequenced in a study of prognosis after radiotherapy for stage I lung cancer. Template was genomic DNA; TCR beta CDR3 amplified in two multiplex PCR rounds. Every TRBV and TRBJ gene had its own specific primer in first-round PCR. TCRdb re-analysed the multiplex PCR reads in MiXCR, keeping a single row per CDR3 protein. The sample consists of about 26,000 distinct CDR3 sequences, around 30% of them appearing once. The sequences come from PBMCs, collected before or after stereotactic body radiation therapy (not recorded which). The source of these receptors is a donor aged 50 or older with non-small cell lung cancer.

This clonotype was detected many times. The chain recombines TRBV3-1 with TRBJ2-7; 7 positions agree with TRBD2. The germline gives CDR1 LGHDT, CDR2 YNNKEL (reference sequence). This CDR3 is built from 14 residues. V shed 4 bases and J 5 bases; nucleotides not matched to a gene: 8. The CDR3 nucleotides are TGTGCCAGCAGCCCACTGGGGGGGGTAAACGAGCAGTACTTC. Its protein product is CASSPLGGVNEQYF.

This sequence joins TRBV10-3 and TRBJ2-5; no definite D call. The CDR3 extends over 14 amino acids. Deletions cut 6 bases from V and 2 bases from J, with 13 bases between. Germline-derived CDR1 and CDR2 are ENHRY and SYGVKD. The CDR3, as DNA: TGTGCCATCAGAGACGCCGGCCCGCAAGAGACCCAGTACTTC. Translation: CAIRDAGPQETQYF.

This clonotype was seen many times. This chain connects TRBV18 to TRBJ1-6; D call uncertain. V shed 1 base and J shed 10 bases, with 20 bases lying between them. The CDR3 covers 17 residues. The germline CDR1 and CDR2 sequences are KGHSH and LQKENI. For the CDR3, the DNA is TGTGCCAGCTCACCACTTCCCCCCGCAGGTGCGGCATCACCCCTCCACTTT. Translating it yields CASSPLPPAGAASPLHF.

V is TRBV12-3 or TRBV12-4 and J is TRBJ1-2; D is unclear. Trimming took off 5 bases at V and 8 bases at J, with 12 bases between the two ends. The CDR3 contains 12 residues. CDR3 amino acids: CASSLGLRGYTF. As DNA, the CDR3 is TGTGCCAGCAGTCTCGGACTGCGGGGCTACACCTTC.

There are many counts of this clonotype. This chain joins TRBV2 and TRBJ1-2; 9 nucleotides match TRBD1. The V gene end was trimmed by 6 bases and the J gene end by 6 bases; junction bases not matched to a gene: 5. The germline V gene has CDR1 SNHLY and CDR2 FYNNEI. CDR3 length equals 13 residues. The CDR3 region is CASRGTGRDGYTF. The CDR3, as DNA: TGTGCCAGCAGGGGGACAGGGAGGGATGGCTACACCTTC.

This clonotype was observed at least ten times. This chain links TRBV2 with TRBJ1-2; 9 positions match TRBD1. Trimming removed 3 bases from V and 5 bases from J; junction bases left unmatched: 4. The germline CDR1 and CDR2 sequences are SNHLY and FYNNEI. CDR3 length: 14 amino acids. CDR3: CASSEDRGDYGYTF. The CDR3 DNA follows: TGTGCCAGCAGTGAGGACAGGGGAGATTATGGCTACACCTTC.

This clonotype has ten or more counts. This chain connects TRBV20-1 to TRBJ1-5; D gene unclear. Germline-derived CDR1 and CDR2 are DFQATT and SNEGSKA (reference sequence). The CDR3 is 15 residues long. Between the trimmed V and J ends, which lost 3 bases and 2 bases, there was a span of 14 bases. The CDR3 DNA follows: TGCAGTGCTAGGCAAGCGACGGCTGGCAATCAGCCCCAGCATTTT. Translated, it gives CSARQATAGNQPQHF.

This clonotype came up a few times. This likely stems from a read error, as it lies one base from a far larger clone. Because it lacks the conserved phenylalanine or tryptophan at the end, this CDR3 is likely a read error. The chain uses TRBV6-1 and TRBJ2-3; D is uncertain. V gave up 6 bases and J gave up 0 bases, with 7 bases separating them. The CDR3 consists of 13 residues. CDR1 and CDR2 (germline): MNHNS, SASEGT. The CDR3 sequence: CASRKTSTDTQYL. The CDR3 DNA reads TGTGCCAGCAGGAAAACGAGCACAGATACGCAGTATCTT.

This clonotype was counted many times. The DNA for the CDR3 is TGTGCCAGCAGCGTAGGGACTACGTACAATGAGCAGTTCTTC. Amino acids: CASSVGTTYNEQFF. The chain couples TRBV9 to TRBJ2-1; a possible D gene is TRBD2 (6 bases). This CDR3 contains 14 residues. The V and J ends lost 0 bases and 4 bases respectively, with 8 bases between them. Germline CDR1 and CDR2: SGDLS and YYNGEE.

This clonotype was recorded at least ten times. The chain couples TRBV28 to TRBJ1-1; D uncertain. Per the germline V gene, CDR1 is MDHEN and CDR2 is SYDVKM. V was trimmed by 2 bases and J by 2 bases, leaving 9 bases between them. CDR3 length equals 14 residues. The CDR3 bases are TGTGCCAGCAGTTTAGTTGGTCTTAACACTGAAGCTTTCTTT. Protein product: CASSLVGLNTEAFF.

This clonotype was recorded many times. The V gene is TRBV7-2, the J gene TRBJ2-3; 9 bases line up with TRBD2. Trimming cost V 3 bases and J 1 base; bases outside gene matches: 8. The CDR3 is 17 amino acids. Germline V gene lookup returns CDR1 SGHTA and CDR2 FQGNSA. CDR3 sequence (DNA): TGTGCCAGCAGCTTTGCAGCGGGGGGTGCCCGCACAGATACGCAGTATTTT. Residues: CASSFAAGGARTDTQYF.

This sequence joins TRBV15 and TRBJ1-2; no definite D call. Germline lookup yields CDR1 LNHNV and CDR2 YYDKDF (reference sequence). Trimming removed 0 bases at V and 8 bases at J, with 7 bases between. This CDR3 is 12 amino acids long. CDR3 residues: CATSRDLGGYTF. The CDR3, as DNA: TGTGCCACCAGCAGAGATCTGGGCGGCTACACCTTC. The full variable domain, rest sourced from reference TRBV15 and TRBJ1-2, is DAMVIQNPRYQVTQFGKPVTLSCSQTLNHNVMYWYQQKSSQAPKLLFHYYDKDFNNEADTPDNFQSRRPNTSFCFLDIRSPGLGDTAMYLCATSRDLGGYTFGSGTRLTVV.

The chain joins TRBV7-2 to TRBJ2-7; the D gene is possibly TRBD2 (6 bases). Trimming left V 5 bases short and J 3 bases short, with 14 bases between. CDR1 and CDR2 (germline): SGHTA, FQGNSA. CDR3 length equals 14 residues. The CDR3 DNA reads TGTGCCAGCAGCCCCAGAAGGCGGGACTACGAGCAGTACTTC. Residues: CASSPRRRDYEQYF.

This clonotype was recorded many times. The rearrangement joins TRBV5-8 to TRBJ1-6, with D unresolved. The V gene lost 0 bases and the J gene lost 7 bases, with 8 bases spanning the gap. Germline loops: CDR1 SGHTS, CDR2 YDEGEE. CDR3 length: 14 residues. Here the CDR3 DNA reads TGTGCCAGCAGCTTGGGGACTCAAAATTCACCCCTCCACTTT. This translates into CASSLGTQNSPLHF.

This clonotype was seen many times. The chain uses TRBV19 and TRBJ1-1, with a tentative D call TRBD1 (5 bases). Germline V gene sequence: CDR1 LNHDA, CDR2 SQIVND (reference sequence). Deletions cut 5 bases from V and 2 bases from J, with 21 bases between. The CDR3 extends over 17 amino acids. CDR3 protein: CASSLGRVAGLNTEAFF. CDR3 nucleotide sequence: TGTGCCAGTAGTCTCGGACGGGTCGCAGGGTTAAACACTGAAGCTTTCTTT.

There are many counts of this clonotype. The chain carries TRBV2 and TRBJ2-1; D remains unclear. The CDR3 spans 12 residues. Germline CDR1 reads SNHLY; CDR2 reads FYNNEI. V gave up 8 bases and J gave up 3 bases, with 8 bases separating them. CDR3 sequence reads: CASQDLYNEQFF. The CDR3 DNA follows: TGTGCCAGCCAGGACCTCTACAATGAGCAGTTCTTC.

This clonotype was detected ten times or more. V gene TRBV2 combines with J gene TRBJ1-6; D gene unclear. V lost 0 bases and J lost 9, with 9 bases in between. Germline-derived CDR1 and CDR2 are SNHLY and FYNNEI. The CDR3 is 14 residues long. CDR3 amino acids: CASSEAPGISPLHF. In nucleotides, the CDR3 is TGTGCCAGCAGTGAAGCCCCTGGGATTTCACCCCTCCACTTT.

This clonotype was detected ten times or more. Given a much more abundant clone one base away, this may be a read error. The conserved closing phenylalanine or tryptophan is absent in this CDR3, likely reflecting a read error. The chain recombines TRBV7-8 with TRBJ2-7; the D is unclear. The V end was cut by 0 bases, the J end by 6 bases, with 15 bases between. The CDR3 spans 15 residues. CDR1 and CDR2 from the germline V gene are SGHVS and FQNEAQ. The CDR3, as DNA: TGTGCCAGCAGCTTAGCGTATCCCTCCCCGGGCGAGCAGTACCTC. Its translation: CASSLAYPSPGEQYL.

A remark on this clonotype: A read error likely explains this, since a far larger clone differs by one base. The chain links TRBV7-9 to TRBJ1-5; a weak D match, TRBD1 (5 bases). Trimming took off 1 base at V and 7 bases at J, with 17 bases between the two ends. This CDR3 spans 16 amino acids. CDR1 and CDR2 (germline): SEHNR, FQNEAQ (reference sequence). The CDR3 spells CASSLGSERGGQPQHF. CDR3 sequence (DNA): TGTGCCAGCAGCTTAGGATCGGAAAGGGGTGGCCAGCCCCAGCATTTT. Based on the CDR3 plus reference TRBV7-9 and TRBJ1-5, the full variable domain is DTGVSQNPRHKITKRGQNVTFRCDPISEHNRLYWYRQTLGQGPEFLTYFQNEAQLEKSRLLSDRFSAERPKGSFSTLEIQRTEQGDSAMYLCASSLGSERGGQPQHFGDGTRLSIL.

This clonotype showed up just a few times. This may come from a read error, since a much larger clone is one base off. The chain couples TRBV18 to TRBJ2-1, with D maybe TRBD1 (6 bases). Germline CDR1 is KGHSH and CDR2 is LQKENI. V was cut by 3 bases and J by 10 bases, with 13 bases left in between. CDR3 length equals 13 residues. CDR3 DNA: TGTGCCAGCTCACCGACCGGACAGAGCGAGCAGTTCTTC. This gives the protein CASSPTGQSEQFF.

This clonotype was recorded at least ten times. The CDR3 sequence: CASRSVLFANTGELFF. As DNA, the CDR3 is TGTGCCAGCAGGTCTGTATTGTTCGCGAACACCGGGGAGCTGTTTTTT. The genes are TRBV12-3 or TRBV12-4 and TRBJ2-2; D gene unclear. V shed 6 bases and J shed 0 bases, with 14 bases lying between them. CDR3 length: 16 amino acids.

This clonotype was seen ten or more times. The chain links TRBV24-1 to TRBJ1-2; a weak D match, TRBD1 (5 bases). Germline V gives CDR1 KGHDR, CDR2 SFDVKD. This CDR3 has 16 residues. The V and J ends lost 2 bases and 4 bases respectively, with 16 bases between them. The CDR3 DNA reads as TGTGCCACCAGTGATTCGGGCTGGGGCCAGAGCTATGGCTACACCTTC. This codes for CATSDSGWGQSYGYTF.

V is TRBV12-3 or TRBV12-4 and J is TRBJ1-1, with 10 bases lining up with TRBD1. The ends lost 3 bases at V and 4 bases at J; junction bases unmatched: 2. This CDR3 has 14 amino acids. CDR3 in amino acids: CASSFGQGGTEAFF. DNA for the CDR3: TGTGCCAGCAGTTTTGGACAGGGGGGCACTGAAGCTTTCTTT.

This clonotype has ten or more counts. This chain uses TRBV19 with TRBJ1-2; D uncertain. Germline V gives CDR1 LNHDA, CDR2 SQIVND (reference sequence). This CDR3 contains 14 residues. The V end lost 7 bases, the J end lost 6 bases, and 18 bases lay between the germline ends. CDR3: CASTIEAFRDGYTF. Here the CDR3 DNA reads TGTGCCAGTACTATCGAAGCGTTTAGGGATGGCTACACCTTC.

The V gene is TRBV6-1, the J gene TRBJ2-1, with TRBD2 as a possible D gene (7 bases). Looked up from germline, CDR1 is MNHNS and CDR2 is SASEGT. V was clipped by 7 bases and J by 2 bases, with 15 bases between them. CDR3 size: 15 residues. The CDR3 nucleotides read TGTGCCAGCACGGCAACAGGGACTACCTACAATGAGCAGTTCTTC. Translation: CASTATGTTYNEQFF.

This clonotype came up many times. This rearrangement joins TRBV5-1 to TRBJ1-1; maybe TRBD1 (6 bases). CDR3 size: 14 residues. Germline CDR1 and CDR2: SGHRS and YFSETQ. V was trimmed by 1 base and J by 6 bases, leaving 13 bases between them. CDR3 coding DNA: TGCGCCAGCAGCTTGTCAGGGGAGGAGGCTGAAGCTTTCTTT. This gives the protein CASSLSGEEAEAFF.

This clonotype was found many times. This rearrangement joins TRBV5-8 to TRBJ2-6; unclear D gene. The CDR3 covers 17 residues. Germline CDR1 SGHTS, CDR2 YDEGEE. Deletions cut 2 bases from V and 0 bases from J, with 12 bases between. CDR3 sequence reads: CASSLVLKFSGANVLTF. The CDR3 bases are TGTGCCAGCAGCTTAGTACTGAAGTTCTCTGGGGCCAACGTCCTGACTTTC.